This T cell receptor (beta chain) emerged from a study of OX40 agonist ivuxolimab in advanced cancers. About the research overall: Each patient was given ivuxolimab into a vein every 2 weeks, at 0.01 to 10 mg/kg.

As regards this clone: Its antigen is not known.

Study-wide points: The investigators did not determine what antigen specificity the expanded peripheral T cells had. Low normalized T-cell clonal expansion also characterized some of the nonresponders.

Germline V gene sequence: CDR1 SGDLS, CDR2 YYNGEE. V lost 0 bases to trimming and J lost 7 bases, with 13 bases between them. The CDR3 runs to 14 residues. Assay: immunoSEQ multiplex PCR; the TCRdb copy retains only in-frame clones and omits some. The data hold 95,000 to 150,000 clones, with 85% to 95% observed a single time. The sampling schedule covered blood at baseline, cycle 4 day 1, and cycle 7 day 1. The V and J genes are TRBV9 and TRBJ1-1, with a possible D match to TRBD1 (6 bases). The sequence came from an adult with an advanced solid tumor such as melanoma, head and neck, liver or kidney cancer. The sample was CD4+ or CD8+ T cells sorted from blood, taken in a trial of the OX40 agonist ivuxolimab. The DNA of the CDR3 is TGTGCCAGCAGCGTAGATGGGCAAGGGGGTGAAGCTTTCTTT. Its protein product is CASSVDGQGGEAFF.